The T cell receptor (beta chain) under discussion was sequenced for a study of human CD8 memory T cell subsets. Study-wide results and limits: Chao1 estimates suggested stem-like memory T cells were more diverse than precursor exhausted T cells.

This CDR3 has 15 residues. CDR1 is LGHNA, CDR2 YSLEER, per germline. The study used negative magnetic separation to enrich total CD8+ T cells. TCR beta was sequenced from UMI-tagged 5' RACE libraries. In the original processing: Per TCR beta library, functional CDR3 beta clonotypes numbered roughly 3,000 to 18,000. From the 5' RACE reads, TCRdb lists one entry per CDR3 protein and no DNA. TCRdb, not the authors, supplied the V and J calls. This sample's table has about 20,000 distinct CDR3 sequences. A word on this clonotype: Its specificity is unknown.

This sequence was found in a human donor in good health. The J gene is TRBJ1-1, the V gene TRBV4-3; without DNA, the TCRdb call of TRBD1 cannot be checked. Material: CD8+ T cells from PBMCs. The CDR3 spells CASSPTWGPDTEAFF.